This TCR beta chain was sequenced in a study of beta chain features in type 1 diabetes. Study-level results: People with Type 1 diabetes carried modestly yet significantly shorter TCRB CDR3s in all four CD4+ subsets.

Sorted CD4+ subsets: naive, central memory, regulatory, stem cell-like memory (CD45RO/CCR7/CD25/CD127/CD95/CD27 panel). The sequenced template was cDNA made from the entire isolated RNA. TCRdb's table, derived via immunoSEQ multiplex PCR, lists solely in-frame clones and lacks some. The sample lists about 400,000 clones, around 12% seen once, with over 0.008% in the top ten. After removal of 1 base from V and 5 bases from J, the junction contained 7 bases not matched to a gene. The germline V gene has CDR1 SGHRS and CDR2 YFSETQ. The CDR3 contains 16 residues. In regard to this clone: The antigen is unknown.

The sequenced sample consisted of naive CD4+ T cells from blood. The origin of this receptor is a woman under 30 with type 1 diabetes. The chain carries TRBV5-1 and TRBJ2-7; 12 bases map to TRBD2. CDR3 region: CASSLPLAGGPDEQYF. CDR3 DNA sequence: TGCGCCAGCAGCTTGCCCCTAGCGGGGGGGCCTGACGAGCAGTACTTC. Combining the CDR3 with reference TRBV5-1 and TRBJ2-7 gives the whole variable domain KAGVTQTPRYLIKTRGQQVTLSCSPISGHRSVSWYQQTPGQGLQFLFEYFSETQRNKGNFPGRFSGRQFSNSRSEMNVSTLELGDSALYLCASSLPLAGGPDEQYFGPGTRLTVT.